The sequence of this T cell receptor beta chain was determined in a study of blood T cell repertoires in COVID-19. Study as a whole: The samples span acute and convalescent COVID-19 from the United States, Italy and Spain. The analysed material was cDNA or gDNA that came from T cells, B-cell-depleted T cells, or PBMCs.

The CDR3 is 11 amino acids. CDR1 is MDHEN and CDR2 is SYDVKM in the germline V gene. The V gene lost 5 bases and the J gene lost 7 bases, with 9 bases spanning the gap. Cohort allocation depended upon clinical history that participants reported. Authors' analysis steps: Amplification from reference gene primers served as the basis for estimated nucleated cell counts. The protocol was immunoSEQ multiplex PCR, while the TCRdb copy is restricted to in-frame clones and leaves out a portion. The DNA gave D and trimming, while V, J and clone size come from that table. The table includes about 270,000 clones, 90% detected once. In this sample, this clone turned up once.

What was sequenced was PBMCs or T cells enriched from blood (not recorded which). This TCR was sampled from a young woman with acute COVID-19. The rearrangement links TRBV28 to TRBJ2-7, with a tentative D call TRBD1 (5 bases). CDR3 in amino acids: CASSRAGEQYF. Here the CDR3 DNA reads TGTGCCAGCAGTCGTGCAGGGGAGCAGTACTTC.